These 19 T cell receptor beta chains were all obtained from the same sample, sequenced in a study of blood T cells in healthy people across ages. Together with a sample-barcoded 5' primer, a J-beta primer mix was included in a second PCR lasting roughly 6 to 12 cycles. TCRdb called the 5' RACE reads again in MiXCR, with one record for every CDR3 protein. Altogether roughly 930,000 distinct CDR3 sequences are present, about 48% being singletons, with the ten largest covering around an eighth. The sequenced sample consisted of blood. These receptors originate from a man younger than 40 in good health.

The V and J genes are TRBV5-1 and TRBJ1-1; 7 bases are shared with TRBD1. Germline assignment: CDR1 SGHRS and CDR2 YFSETQ. The V gene end was trimmed by 2 bases and the J gene end by 0 bases; junction bases not matched to a gene: 4. This CDR3 is 15 amino acids long. The DNA for the CDR3 is TGCGCCAGCAGCTTTTCGCAGGGGGTGAACACTGAAGCTTTCTTT. It codes for CASSFSQGVNTEAFF.

This clonotype was found a few times. The chain employs TRBV5-1 and TRBJ2-2; 10 bases agree with TRBD2. From germline, CDR1 is SGHRS and CDR2 YFSETQ. The CDR3 has 15 residues. The V and J ends lost 4 bases and 6 bases, in that order; junction bases with no gene match: 6. Here the CDR3 DNA reads TGCGCCAGCAGCCCCTCTAGCGGGGGACCCGGGGAGCTGTTTTTT. Amino acids: CASSPSSGGPGELFF. Using reference TRBV5-1 and TRBJ2-2 for the parts outside the CDR3, the full variable domain is KAGVTQTPRYLIKTRGQQVTLSCSPISGHRSVSWYQQTPGQGLQFLFEYFSETQRNKGNFPGRFSGRQFSNSRSEMNVSTLELGDSALYLCASSPSSGGPGELFFGEGSRLTVL.

The genes are TRBV5-1 and TRBJ2-3; D unresolved. This CDR3 region has 13 residues. Trimming took off 3 bases at V and 9 bases at J, with 14 bases between the two ends. In germline, CDR1 is SGHRS, CDR2 YFSETQ. The chain's CDR3 is CASSSDQARTQYF. CDR3 bases: TGCGCCAGCAGCTCTGATCAAGCCCGAACGCAGTATTTT.

V gene TRBV7-9 combines with J gene TRBJ1-2, with D unclear. CDR1 and CDR2 from the germline V gene are SEHNR and FQNEAQ (reference sequence). The CDR3 loop spans 13 amino acids. The V gene lost 1 base and the J gene lost 4 bases, with 7 bases spanning the gap. CDR3: CASSLGVAYGYTF. The CDR3 DNA is TGTGCCAGCAGCTTAGGGGTAGCCTATGGCTACACCTTC.

This clonotype has a handful of counts. This chain joins TRBV5-1 and TRBJ2-7; D may correspond to TRBD1 or TRBD2 (5 bases each). The V and J ends lost 2 bases and 0 bases respectively, with 12 bases between them. The CDR3 runs 15 residues. Germline CDR1 SGHRS, CDR2 YFSETQ. The CDR3 bases are TGCGCCAGCAGCTTCGAGGGACCGAACTCCTACGAGCAGTACTTC. Translating gives CASSFEGPNSYEQYF.

The chain has TRBV6-6 and TRBJ2-1; 10 bases map to TRBD1. The J segment lost 7 bases and the V segment lost 10 bases, leaving 7 bases of the junction unmatched. This CDR3 spans 13 amino acids. Germline V gives CDR1 MNHNY, CDR2 SVGAGI (reference sequence). Written as DNA, the CDR3 is TGTGCCACTACGCGGGACAGGGGTAATGAGCAGTTCTTC. Its protein product is CATTRDRGNEQFF.

This clonotype occurred once. The DNA for the CDR3 is TGCGCCAGCAGCGCGGGACAGTATAACTATGGCTACACCTTC. It specifies CASSAGQYNYGYTF. The V gene is TRBV5-1, the J gene TRBJ1-2; TRBD1 matches 7 bases. V shed 4 bases, J shed 1 base, and the junction held 4 bases outside the gene matches. The CDR3 runs 14 residues. CDR1 is SGHRS and CDR2 is YFSETQ in the germline V gene.

This chain uses TRBV7-2 with TRBJ2-5, with TRBD2 identical over 12 bases. Looked up from germline, CDR1 is SGHTA and CDR2 is FQGNSA. The ends lost 5 bases at V and 1 base at J; junction bases unmatched: 5. The CDR3 extends over 16 amino acids. The CDR3 region has the DNA TGTGCCAGCAGCGGGCGGACTAGCGGGATCCAAGAGACCCAGTACTTC. Encoded protein: CASSGRTSGIQETQYF.

The chain carries TRBV4-2 and TRBJ2-1, with TRBD1 matching over 10 bases. Per germline, CDR1 LGHNA and CDR2 YNFKEQ. The length of the CDR3 is 14 residues. Unmatched junction bases numbered 4, after V lost 4 bases and J lost 7 bases. The CDR3 DNA reads as TGTGCCAGCAGCCCCGACAGGGGGCGGAATGAGCAGTTCTTC. It translates to CASSPDRGRNEQFF.

This clonotype was seen a few times. The genes are TRBV11-2 and TRBJ1-2; perhaps TRBD1 as D (6 bases). Germline CDR1 is SGHAT and CDR2 is FQNNGV. Trimming stripped 8 bases from V and 2 bases from J, with 18 bases between. This CDR3 contains 15 residues. CDR3 sequence: CASHPLSGTNYGYTF. The CDR3 region has the DNA TGTGCCAGCCACCCATTATCCGGGACAAACTATGGCTACACCTTC.

A few counts support this clonotype. The chain has TRBV27 and TRBJ2-7; 8 bases match TRBD1. Germline CDR1 MNHEY, CDR2 SMNVEV (reference sequence). J was trimmed by 5 bases and V by 0 bases; bases with no gene match: 6. The CDR3 extends over 15 amino acids. The CDR3 sequence is CASSLSGTGTHEQYF. DNA of the CDR3: TGTGCCAGCAGTTTATCTGGGACAGGTACCCACGAGCAGTACTTC.

This clonotype was seen a handful of times. The DNA of the CDR3 is TGCAGTGCTCCTGTGAGCTATAATTCACCCCTCCACTTT. It specifies CSAPVSYNSPLHF. V gene TRBV20-1 combines with J gene TRBJ1-6; D remains unclear. V lost 5 bases and J lost 3, with 8 bases in between. The CDR3 has 13 residues. The germline CDR1 and CDR2 sequences are DFQATT and SNEGSKA (reference sequence).

The CDR3: CSASWRIVNTEAFF. CDR3 in DNA: TGCAGTGCTAGTTGGCGGATCGTTAACACTGAAGCTTTCTTT. The chain is built from TRBV20-1 and TRBJ1-1; D call uncertain. The V end was cut by 3 bases, the J end by 2 bases, with 13 bases between. The CDR3 loop spans 14 amino acids. The V gene's germline CDR1 is DFQATT and CDR2 SNEGSKA (reference sequence).

Only a few counts were recorded for this clonotype. The CDR3 here is CASSAGQGSDGYTF. The CDR3 DNA follows: TGTGCCAGCAGCGCCGGACAGGGATCGGATGGCTACACCTTC. The chain recombines TRBV9 with TRBJ1-2, with TRBD1 matching over 8 bases. V shed 3 bases, J shed 6 bases, and the junction held 7 bases outside the gene matches. Per the germline V gene, CDR1 is SGDLS and CDR2 is YYNGEE. CDR3 length: 14 residues.

The sample holds one count of this clonotype. The V gene is TRBV5-1, the J gene TRBJ1-1; 8 nucleotides line up with TRBD1. V shed 2 bases and J 1 base; nucleotides not matched to a gene: 7. CDR1 and CDR2 from the germline V gene are SGHRS and YFSETQ. This CDR3 has 16 amino acids. The CDR3 sequence is CASSFSRGLTNTEAFF. The CDR3 nucleotides read TGCGCCAGCAGCTTTAGCAGGGGGCTAACGAACACTGAAGCTTTCTTT. Combining the CDR3 with reference TRBV5-1 and TRBJ1-1 gives the whole variable domain KAGVTQTPRYLIKTRGQQVTLSCSPISGHRSVSWYQQTPGQGLQFLFEYFSETQRNKGNFPGRFSGRQFSNSRSEMNVSTLELGDSALYLCASSFSRGLTNTEAFFGQGTRLTVV.

The chain combines TRBV15 with TRBJ2-3; D is unresolved. Trimming shortened V by 1 base and J by 0 bases, and 14 bases separated the two germline ends. Germline V gene lookup returns CDR1 LNHNV and CDR2 YYDKDF (reference sequence). The CDR3 consists of 17 residues. The CDR3 nucleotides are TGTGCCACCAGCAGAGCGATTGACACCTTGAGCACAGATACGCAGTATTTT. It specifies CATSRAIDTLSTDTQYF.

The chain links TRBV4-2 to TRBJ2-6; D might be TRBD1 or TRBD2, each matching 5 bases. CDR1 LGHNA and CDR2 YNFKEQ come from the germline V gene. CDR3 length: 19 amino acids. Trimming took off 1 base at V and 0 bases at J, with 16 bases between the two ends. The CDR3 reads CASSQGEGQKLSGANVLTF. CDR3 DNA: TGTGCCAGCAGCCAAGGCGAGGGGCAAAAACTCTCTGGGGCCAACGTCCTGACTTTC.

The chain links TRBV5-6 to TRBJ2-1; D unclear. Germline V CDR1 and CDR2: SGHDT, YYEEEE. The V gene lost 2 bases and the J gene lost 5 bases, with 8 bases spanning the gap. The CDR3 has 13 residues. For the CDR3, the DNA is TGTGCCAGCAGCTTCCGAACTAACAATGAGCAGTTCTTC. It translates to CASSFRTNNEQFF.

In its sample, this clonotype was seen once. The V and J genes are TRBV27 and TRBJ2-1; TRBD1 might be the D (6 bases). V lost 7 bases and J lost 2, with 21 bases in between. The CDR3 covers 17 residues. In germline, CDR1 is MNHEY, CDR2 SMNVEV (reference sequence). Written as DNA, the CDR3 is TGTGCCAGCACCCAGGGAGTTTACAGGGATACCTACAATGAGCAGTTCTTC. This sequence encodes CASTQGVYRDTYNEQFF.